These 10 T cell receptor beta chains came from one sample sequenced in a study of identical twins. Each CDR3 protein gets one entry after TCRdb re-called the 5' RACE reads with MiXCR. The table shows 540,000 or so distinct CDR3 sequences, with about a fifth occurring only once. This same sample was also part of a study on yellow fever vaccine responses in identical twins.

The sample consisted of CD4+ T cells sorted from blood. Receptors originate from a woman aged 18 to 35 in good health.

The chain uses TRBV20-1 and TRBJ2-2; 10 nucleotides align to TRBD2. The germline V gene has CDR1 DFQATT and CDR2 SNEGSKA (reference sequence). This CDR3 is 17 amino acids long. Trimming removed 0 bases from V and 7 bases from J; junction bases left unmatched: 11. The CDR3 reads CSARDRSSGRVGGELFF. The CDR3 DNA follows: TGCAGTGCTAGAGATCGTTCTAGCGGGAGAGTAGGCGGGGAGCTGTTTTTT.

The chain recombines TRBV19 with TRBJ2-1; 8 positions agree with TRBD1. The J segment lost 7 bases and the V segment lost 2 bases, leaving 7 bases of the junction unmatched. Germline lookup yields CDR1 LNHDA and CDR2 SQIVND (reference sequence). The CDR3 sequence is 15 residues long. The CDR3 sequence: CASSIQGAGGNEQFF. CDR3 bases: TGTGCCAGTAGTATACAGGGGGCCGGAGGGAATGAGCAGTTCTTC.

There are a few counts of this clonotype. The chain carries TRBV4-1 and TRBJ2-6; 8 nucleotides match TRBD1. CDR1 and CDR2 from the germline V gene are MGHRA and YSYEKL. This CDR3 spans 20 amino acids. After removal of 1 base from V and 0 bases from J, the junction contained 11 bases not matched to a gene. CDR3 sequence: CASSQGFVGQALSGANVLTF. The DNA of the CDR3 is TGCGCCAGCAGCCAAGGTTTTGTGGGACAGGCCCTCTCTGGGGCCAACGTCCTGACTTTC.

The chain's CDR3 is CASSPGLAGAKEQFF. CDR3 nucleotide sequence: TGTGCCAGCAGCCCAGGACTAGCGGGGGCCAAAGAGCAGTTCTTC. The chain links TRBV3-1 to TRBJ2-1; 13 nucleotides match TRBD2. The CDR3 runs to 15 residues. Germline trimming cut 4 bases from V and 10 bases from J; bases unmatched to any gene: 7. Per germline, CDR1 LGHDT and CDR2 YNNKEL (reference sequence).

The CDR3 sequence is CASSLGTGGEQYV. In DNA form, the CDR3 reads TGTGCCAGCAGCCTCGGGACAGGGGGCGAGCAGTACGTC. The V gene is TRBV3-1, the J gene TRBJ2-7; 11 positions agree with TRBD1. Germline V gene data show CDR1 as LGHDT and CDR2 as YNNKEL (reference sequence). This CDR3 comprises 13 residues. Losses at the gene ends were 4 bases for V and 6 bases for J; bases not matched to a gene: 2.

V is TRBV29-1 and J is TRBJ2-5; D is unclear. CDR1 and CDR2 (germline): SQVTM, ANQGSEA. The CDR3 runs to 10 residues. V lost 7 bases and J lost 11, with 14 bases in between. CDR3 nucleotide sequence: TGCAGCGCCATGGTGGAGTATCAGTACTTC. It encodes CSAMVEYQYF.

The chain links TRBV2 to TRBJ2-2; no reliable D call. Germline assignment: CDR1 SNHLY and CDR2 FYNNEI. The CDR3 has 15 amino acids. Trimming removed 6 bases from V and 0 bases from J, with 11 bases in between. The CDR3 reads CASRPPTPNTGELFF. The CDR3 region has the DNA TGTGCCAGCAGACCACCAACACCGAACACCGGGGAGCTGTTTTTT.

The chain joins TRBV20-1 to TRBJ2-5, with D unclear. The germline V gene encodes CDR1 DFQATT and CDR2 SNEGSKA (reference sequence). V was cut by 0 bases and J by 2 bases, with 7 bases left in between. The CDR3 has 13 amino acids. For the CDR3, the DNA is TGCAGTGCTAGAGATTTTTGGCAAGAGACCCAGTACTTC. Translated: CSARDFWQETQYF.

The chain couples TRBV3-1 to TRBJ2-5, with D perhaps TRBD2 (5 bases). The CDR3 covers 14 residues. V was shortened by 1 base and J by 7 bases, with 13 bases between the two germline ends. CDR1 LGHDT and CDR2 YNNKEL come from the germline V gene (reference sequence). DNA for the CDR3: TGTGCCAGCAGCCAAGTTCCTAGAGAGGGGACCCAGTACTTC. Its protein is CASSQVPREGTQYF.

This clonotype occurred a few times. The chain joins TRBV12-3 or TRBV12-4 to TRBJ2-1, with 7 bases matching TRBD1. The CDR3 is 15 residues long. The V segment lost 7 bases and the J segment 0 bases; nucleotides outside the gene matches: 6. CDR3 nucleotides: TGTGCCAGCACCCTACAGGGGAGCTCCTACAATGAGCAGTTCTTC. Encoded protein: CASTLQGSSYNEQFF.